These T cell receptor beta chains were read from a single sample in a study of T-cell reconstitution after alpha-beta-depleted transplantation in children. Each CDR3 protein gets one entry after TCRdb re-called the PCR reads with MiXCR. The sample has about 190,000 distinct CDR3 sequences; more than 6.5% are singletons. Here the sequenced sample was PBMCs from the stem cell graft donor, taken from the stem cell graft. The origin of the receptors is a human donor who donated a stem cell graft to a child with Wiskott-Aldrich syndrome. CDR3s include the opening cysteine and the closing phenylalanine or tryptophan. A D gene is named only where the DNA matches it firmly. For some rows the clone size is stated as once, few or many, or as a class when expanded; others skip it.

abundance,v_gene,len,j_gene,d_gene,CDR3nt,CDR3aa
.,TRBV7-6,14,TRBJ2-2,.,TGTGCCAGCAGCTTAGACGGGAACTTTGGGGAGCTGTTTTTT,CASSLDGNFGELFF
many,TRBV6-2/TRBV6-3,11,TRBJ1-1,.,TGTGCCAGCAGTAGGACGGCTGAAGCTTTCTTT,CASSRTAEAFF
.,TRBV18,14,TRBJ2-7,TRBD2,TGTGCCAGCTCACCAGGAGCGGGAGGGCTGGAGCAGTACTTC,CASSPGAGGLEQYF
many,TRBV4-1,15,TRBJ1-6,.,TGCGCCAGCAGCCAAGGATTCGGCGGTGATTCACCCCTCCACTTT,CASSQGFGGDSPLHF
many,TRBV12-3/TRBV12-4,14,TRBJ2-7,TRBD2,TGTGCCAGCAGTTCTAGCGGGAGCGGGTACGAGCAGTACTTC,CASSSSGSGYEQYF
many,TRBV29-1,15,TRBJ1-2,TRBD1,TGCAGCGCCTTCTTCCTGACAGGGGAGGAGGTTGGCTACACCTTC,CSAFFLTGEEVGYTF
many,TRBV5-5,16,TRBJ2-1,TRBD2,TGTGCCAGCAGCCCGGGACTAGCGGGAGAGTACAATGAGCAGTTCTTC,CASSPGLAGEYNEQFF
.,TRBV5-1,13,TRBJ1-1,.,TGCGCCAGCAGCCCGTACGTGAACACTGAAGCTTTCTTT,CASSPYVNTEAFF
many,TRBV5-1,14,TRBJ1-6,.,TGCGCCAGCAGCTTGACGCAGGCTAGTCGCACCCTCCACTTT,CASSLTQASRTLHF
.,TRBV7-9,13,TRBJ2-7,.,TGTGCCAGGGGCCTCACGCTGCTCTGCGAGCAGTACTTC,CARGLTLLCEQYF
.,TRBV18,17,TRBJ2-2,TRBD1,TGTGCCAGCTCACCTATTTCCGGGACAGGCAACACCGGGGAGCTGTTTTTT,CASSPISGTGNTGELFF
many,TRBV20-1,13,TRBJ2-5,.,TGCAGTGCCCACGGGACGGTTCAAGAGACCCAGTACTTC,CSAHGTVQETQYF
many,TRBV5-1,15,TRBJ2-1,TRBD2,TGCGCCAGCAGCCCAGGACTAGCCCCTGGCAATGAGCAGTTCTTC,CASSPGLAPGNEQFF
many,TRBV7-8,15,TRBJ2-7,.,TGTGCCAGCAGCTTGATCCGCCCCGGCGCCTACGAGCAGTACTTC,CASSLIRPGAYEQYF
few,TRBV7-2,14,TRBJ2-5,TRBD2,TGTGCCAGCAGCTTAGCTCGGGAGGCTGAGACCCAGTACTTC,CASSLAREAETQYF
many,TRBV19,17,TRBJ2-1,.,TGTGCCAGTAGTACGCCTAAGGAGGGAGTACCCTACAATGAGCAGTTCTTC,CASSTPKEGVPYNEQFF
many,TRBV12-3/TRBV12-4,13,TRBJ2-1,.,TGTGCCAGCAGTTTAGCAGGGACGGCGTGGCAGTTCTTC,CASSLAGTAWQFF
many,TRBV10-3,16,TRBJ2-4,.,TGTGCCATCAGTGATCCGATACCAGGGGCCAAAAACATTCAGTACTTC,CAISDPIPGAKNIQYF
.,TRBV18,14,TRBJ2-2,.,TGTGCCAGCTCACCACCGCAGGGCACCGGGGAGCTGTTTTTT,CASSPPQGTGELFF
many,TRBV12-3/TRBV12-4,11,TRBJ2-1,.,TGTGCCAGCAGTTTAGGGCAAAGACAGTTCTTC,CASSLGQRQFF
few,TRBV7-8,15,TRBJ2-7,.,TGTGCCAGCAGCCCCCCCGACGGGCTATACTACGAGCAGTACTTC,CASSPPDGLYYEQYF
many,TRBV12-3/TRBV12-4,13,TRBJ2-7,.,TGTGCCAGCAGTTTAGGGACAGTCGCGGAGCAGTACTTC,CASSLGTVAEQYF
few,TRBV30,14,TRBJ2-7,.,TGTGCCTGGACCCCCTGGGTGGGCCAGAGCGAGCAGTACTTC,CAWTPWVGQSEQYF
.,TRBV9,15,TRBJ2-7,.,TGTGCCAGCAGCGCGAAGGGACTCAGCTCCTACGAGCAGTACTTC,CASSAKGLSSYEQYF
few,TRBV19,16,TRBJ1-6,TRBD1,TGTGCCAGTAGTATGACAGGGATCACCTATAATTCACCCCTCCACTTT,CASSMTGITYNSPLHF
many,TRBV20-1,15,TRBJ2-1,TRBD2,TGCAGTGCCAACCCGAGCGGGGGCACCTACAATGAGCAGTTCTTC,CSANPSGGTYNEQFF
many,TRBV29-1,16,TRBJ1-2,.,TGCAGCGTTGACCGCGATGAACAGGGAACTAACTATGGCTACACCTTC,CSVDRDEQGTNYGYTF
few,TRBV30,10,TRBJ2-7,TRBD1,TGTGCCTGTGGACAGGACGAGCAGTACTTC,CACGQDEQYF
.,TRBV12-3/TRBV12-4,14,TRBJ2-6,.,TGTGCCAGCGGAATGAAATTGGGGGCCAACGTCCTGACTTTC,CASGMKLGANVLTF
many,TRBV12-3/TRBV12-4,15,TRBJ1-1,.,TGTGCCAGCAGTTTTGGGGGGATTGATCGCACTGAAGCTTTCTTT,CASSFGGIDRTEAFF
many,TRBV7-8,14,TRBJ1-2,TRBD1,TGTGCCAGCAGCTTACAAGGCCTACAGGGGGGCTACACCTTC,CASSLQGLQGGYTF
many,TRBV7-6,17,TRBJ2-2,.,TGTGCCAGCAGCTCCCGGGGTCTTGGGGGAGAAGCCGGGGAGCTGTTTTTT,CASSSRGLGGEAGELFF
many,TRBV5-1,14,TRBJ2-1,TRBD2,TGCGCCAGCAGCTCCAGCGGGAGGGGCAATGAGCAGTTCTTC,CASSSSGRGNEQFF
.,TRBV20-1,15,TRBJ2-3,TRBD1,TGCAGTGCTAGGGAGAGACAGGGGGCAAGGGATACGCAGTATTTT,CSARERQGARDTQYF
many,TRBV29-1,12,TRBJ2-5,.,TGCAGCGTTCGGGCCTCCAAGGAGACCCAGTACTTC,CSVRASKETQYF
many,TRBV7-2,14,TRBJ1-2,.,TGTGCCAGCAGCTTAGTGAGCGGCCCCTTAGGCTACACCTTC,CASSLVSGPLGYTF
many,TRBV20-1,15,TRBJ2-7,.,TGCAGTGCTAGAGATTCGGGGCGGGCCTCCTACGAGCAGTACTTC,CSARDSGRASYEQYF
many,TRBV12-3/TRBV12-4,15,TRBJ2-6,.,TGTGCCAGCAGTTCCTTTAACTCTGGGGCCAACGTCCTGACTTTC,CASSSFNSGANVLTF
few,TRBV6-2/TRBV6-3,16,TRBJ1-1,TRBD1,TGTGCCAGCAGTTACGCGGGGACAGGGGTGAACACTGAAGCTTTCTTT,CASSYAGTGVNTEAFF
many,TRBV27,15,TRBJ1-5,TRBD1,TGTGCCAGCAGTCGTAAGACAGGGCCCGGTCAGCCCCAGCATTTT,CASSRKTGPGQPQHF
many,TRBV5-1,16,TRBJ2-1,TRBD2,TGCGCCAGCAGCTTCGGACTAGCGGGAGGGCCCGATGAGCAGTTCTTC,CASSFGLAGGPDEQFF
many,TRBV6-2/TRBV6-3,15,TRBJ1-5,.,TGTGCCAGCAGTCGCCGGGGGGCCAGCAATCAGCCCCAGCATTTT,CASSRRGASNQPQHF